The clone carrying this TCR beta chain was detected only a few times. What it recognizes is unknown. The protocol was immunoSEQ multiplex PCR, while the TCRdb copy is restricted to in-frame clones and leaves out a portion. Of 40,000 to 55,000 clones listed, under 95% are singletons. Baseline, cycle 4 day 1, and cycle 7 day 1 were the blood sampling points. V shed 5 bases and J 15 bases; nucleotides not matched to a gene: 7. The germline V gene encodes CDR1 MDHEN and CDR2 SYDVKM. This CDR3 comprises 11 residues. This sample is drawn from a study of OX40 agonist ivuxolimab in advanced cancers. Overall study findings and caveats: Blood T cells, both CD4+ and CD8+, expanded clonally by week 6 at 0.1 to 3.0 mg/kg. Also showing low normalized T-cell clonal expansion were some of the nonresponders.

This clonotype originated in an adult with an advanced solid tumor such as melanoma, head and neck, liver or kidney cancer. The sequenced sample was CD4+ or CD8+ T cells sorted from blood, obtained in a trial of the OX40 agonist ivuxolimab. The V gene is TRBV28, the J gene TRBJ1-5, with 7 bases fitting TRBD1. This chain's CDR3 is CASSGPGGTHF. As DNA, the CDR3 is TGTGCCAGCAGTGGCCCAGGGGGGACGCATTTT.